The clone carrying this T cell receptor beta chain was detected only once. This record belongs to a study of cytomegalovirus exposure and HLA in healthy donors. Study-level background: The 100 to 150 validation repertoires used the same platform as the 550 to 750 first-cohort repertoires, a later analysis reported.

The CDR3 runs 18 residues. Germline CDR1 and CDR2: SNHLY and FYNNEI. The V gene end was trimmed by 6 bases and the J gene end by 9 bases; junction bases not matched to a gene: 21. Libraries were prepared by immunoSEQ multiplex PCR; TCRdb keeps only in-frame clonotypes and omits some of them. The repertoire holds about 190,000 clones, with about 84% as singletons. The chain links TRBV2 to TRBJ2-1, with 9 bases matching TRBD2. This TCR came from a woman aged 18-29 years in good health and CMV-seronegative. Sequences were obtained from PBMCs. Here the CDR3 DNA reads TGTGCCAGCAGCCCGAACGGAGGGCTAGCGGGACGGGGGGGTGAGCAGTTCTTC. This codes for CASSPNGGLAGRGGEQFF.